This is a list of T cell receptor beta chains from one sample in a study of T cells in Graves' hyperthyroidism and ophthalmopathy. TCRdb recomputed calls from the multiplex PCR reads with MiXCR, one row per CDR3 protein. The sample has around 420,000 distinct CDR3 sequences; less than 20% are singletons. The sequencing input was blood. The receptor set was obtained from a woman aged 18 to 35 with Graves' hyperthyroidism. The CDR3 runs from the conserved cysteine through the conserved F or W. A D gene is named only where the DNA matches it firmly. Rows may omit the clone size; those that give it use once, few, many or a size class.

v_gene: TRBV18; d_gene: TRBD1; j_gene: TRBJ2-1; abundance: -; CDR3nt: TGTGACAGCTCACCGCCCGGGACAGGGTTAATTGAGCAGTTCTTC; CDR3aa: CDSSPPGTGLIEQFF
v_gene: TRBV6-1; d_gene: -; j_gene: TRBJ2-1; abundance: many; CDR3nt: TGTGCCAGCAGCACCGGACTGAGCTCCTACAATGAGCAGTTCTTC; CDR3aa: CASSTGLSSYNEQFF
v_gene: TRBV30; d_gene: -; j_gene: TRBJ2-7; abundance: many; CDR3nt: TGTGCATTGACGGGGGGCGAATTGTACGAGCAGTACTTC; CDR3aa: CALTGGELYEQYF
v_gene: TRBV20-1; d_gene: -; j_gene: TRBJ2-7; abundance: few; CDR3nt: TGCAGTGCTACCTCAGGTACCTCCTACGAGCAGTACTTC; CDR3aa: CSATSGTSYEQYF
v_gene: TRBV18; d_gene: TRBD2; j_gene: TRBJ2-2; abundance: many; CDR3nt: TGTGCCAGCTCACCGGAGGGACTAGGGAACACCGGGGAGCTGTTTTTT; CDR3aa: CASSPEGLGNTGELFF
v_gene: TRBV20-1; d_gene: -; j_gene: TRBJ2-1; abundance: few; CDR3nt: TGCAGTGCTAGAGAACAGAGACTCTACAATGAGCAGTTCTTC; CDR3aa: CSAREQRLYNEQFF
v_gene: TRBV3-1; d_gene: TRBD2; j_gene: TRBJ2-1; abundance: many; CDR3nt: TGTGCCAGCAGCCACAGAACTCGGGAGGGCCTTGATAATGAGCAGTTCTTC; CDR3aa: CASSHRTREGLDNEQFF
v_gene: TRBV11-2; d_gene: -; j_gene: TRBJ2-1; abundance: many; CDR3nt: TGTGCCAGCAGCTTATTCGGGACAAAGGGGCTCAATGAGCAGTTCTTC; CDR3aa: CASSLFGTKGLNEQFF
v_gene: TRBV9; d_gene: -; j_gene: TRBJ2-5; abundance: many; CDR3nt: TGTGCCAGCAGCGAGGGGGAGCGGAAAGAGACCCAGTACTTC; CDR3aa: CASSEGERKETQYF
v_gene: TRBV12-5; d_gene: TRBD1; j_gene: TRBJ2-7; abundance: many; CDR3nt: TGTGCTAGTGGTTTGCCTGGACAGGGGTCGACGTACGAGCAGTACTTC; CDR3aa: CASGLPGQGSTYEQYF
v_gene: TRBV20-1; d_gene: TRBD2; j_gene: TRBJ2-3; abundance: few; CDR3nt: TGCAGTGCCAGGGGGGCTAGCGGGAGTGGTAGGGATACGCAGTATTTT; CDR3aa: CSARGASGSGRDTQYF
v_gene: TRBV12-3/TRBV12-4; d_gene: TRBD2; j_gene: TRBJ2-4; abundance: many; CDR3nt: TGTGCCAGCAGCGGGAGGCTTCCAAACATTCAGTACTTC; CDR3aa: CASSGRLPNIQYF
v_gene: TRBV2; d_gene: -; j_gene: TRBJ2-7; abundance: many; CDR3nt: TGTGCCAGCAGTCAGGTCTACGAGCAGTACTTC; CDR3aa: CASSQVYEQYF
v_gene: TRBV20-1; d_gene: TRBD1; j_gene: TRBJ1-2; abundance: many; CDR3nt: TGCAGTGCTATAAAAAATTCAGGGGGCGGGGATGGCTATGGCTACACCTTC; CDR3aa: CSAIKNSGGGDGYGYTF
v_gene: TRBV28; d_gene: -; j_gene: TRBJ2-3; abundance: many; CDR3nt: TGTGCCAGCAGTTTGAGAGCCTGGACTAGCACAGATACGCAGTATTTT; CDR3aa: CASSLRAWTSTDTQYF
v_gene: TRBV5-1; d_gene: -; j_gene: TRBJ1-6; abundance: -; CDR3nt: TGCGCCAGCAGCCCCCGACGGGATAATAATTCACCCCTCCACTTT; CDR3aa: CASSPRRDNNSPLHF
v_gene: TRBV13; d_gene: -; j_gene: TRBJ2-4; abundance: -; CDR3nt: TGTGCCAGCAGCTTCGGACAGATAGGCAAAAACATTCAGTACTTC; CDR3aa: CASSFGQIGKNIQYF
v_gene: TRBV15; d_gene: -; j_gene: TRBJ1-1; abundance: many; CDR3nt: TGTGCCACCAGCAGAGTAGGGATAAACACTGAAGCTTTCTTT; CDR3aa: CATSRVGINTEAFF
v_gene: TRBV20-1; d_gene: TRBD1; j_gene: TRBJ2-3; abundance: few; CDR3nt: TGCAGTGCTAGAGAGGCAGGGGGAGATACGCAGTATTTT; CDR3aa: CSAREAGGDTQYF
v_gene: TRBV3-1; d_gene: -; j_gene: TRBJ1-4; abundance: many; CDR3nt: TGTGCCAGCAGCCAAGCAGAGGGTGAAAAACTGTTTTTT; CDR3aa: CASSQAEGEKLFF
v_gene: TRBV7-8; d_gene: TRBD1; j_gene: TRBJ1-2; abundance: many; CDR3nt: TGTGCCAGCAGGCCCGGGACAGGGGTTCATGGCTACACCTTC; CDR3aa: CASRPGTGVHGYTF
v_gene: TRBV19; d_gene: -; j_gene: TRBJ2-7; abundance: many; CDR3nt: TGTGCCAGTAGCCAAACAGGATTAACCTACGAGCAGTACTTC; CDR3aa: CASSQTGLTYEQYF
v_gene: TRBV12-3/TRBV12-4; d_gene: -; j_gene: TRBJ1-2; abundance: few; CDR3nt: TGTGCCAGCATTGATGACAGGACGGGTGGCTACACCTTC; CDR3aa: CASIDDRTGGYTF
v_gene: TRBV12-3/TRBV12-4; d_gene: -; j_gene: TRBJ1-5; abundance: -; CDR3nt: TGTGCCAGCAGTCGGACCAGGACCGATCAGCCCCAGCATTTT; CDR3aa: CASSRTRTDQPQHF
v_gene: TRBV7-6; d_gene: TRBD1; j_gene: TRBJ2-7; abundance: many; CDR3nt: TGTGCCAGCAGCCCGGGACAGGATTACTACGAGCAGTACTTC; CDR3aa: CASSPGQDYYEQYF
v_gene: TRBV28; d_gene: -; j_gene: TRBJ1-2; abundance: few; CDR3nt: TGTGCCAGCACCCCAGTTCTCGGGGGGGGGTATGGCTACACCTTC; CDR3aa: CASTPVLGGGYGYTF
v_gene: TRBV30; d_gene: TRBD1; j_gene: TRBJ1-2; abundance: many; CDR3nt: TGTGCCTGGAGTCCGGACCGGGACAGGGGGGGCTACACCTTC; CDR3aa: CAWSPDRDRGGYTF
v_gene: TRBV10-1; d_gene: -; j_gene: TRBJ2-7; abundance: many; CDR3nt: TGCGCCAGCAGTGAGTCCCGGGACACGATGTGGGGCGAGCAGTACTTC; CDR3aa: CASSESRDTMWGEQYF
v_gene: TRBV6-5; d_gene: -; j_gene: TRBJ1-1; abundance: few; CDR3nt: TGTGCCAGCAGTTACTCGTTTTGGGCGAACACTGAAGCTTTCTTT; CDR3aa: CASSYSFWANTEAFF
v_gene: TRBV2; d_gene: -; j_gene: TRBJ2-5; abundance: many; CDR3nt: TGTGCCAGCAGTCGGACGGGGGTAGGGACCCAGTACTTC; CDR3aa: CASSRTGVGTQYF
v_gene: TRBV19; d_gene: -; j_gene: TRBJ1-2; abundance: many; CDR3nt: TGTGCCAGTAAGGGACGGAAACCTAACTATGGCTACACCTTC; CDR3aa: CASKGRKPNYGYTF
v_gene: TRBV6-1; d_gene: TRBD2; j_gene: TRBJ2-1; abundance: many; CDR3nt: TGTGCCAGCAGTGAACTAGCGGGTGGGAATGAGCAGTTCTTC; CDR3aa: CASSELAGGNEQFF
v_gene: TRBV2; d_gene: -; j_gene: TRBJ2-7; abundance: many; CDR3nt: TGTGCCAGCAGGGCAATGGGTACCTACGAGCAGTACTTC; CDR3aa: CASRAMGTYEQYF
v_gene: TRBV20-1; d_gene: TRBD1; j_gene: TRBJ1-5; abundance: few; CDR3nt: TGCAGTGCCGCCTCTGGGACAGGGATCGGTCAGCCCCAGCATTTT; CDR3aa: CSAASGTGIGQPQHF
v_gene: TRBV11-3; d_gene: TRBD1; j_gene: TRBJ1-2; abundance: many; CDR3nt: TGTGCCAGCAGCTTAGCTGGGACAGGGGGCGCTAACTATGGCTACACCTTC; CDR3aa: CASSLAGTGGANYGYTF
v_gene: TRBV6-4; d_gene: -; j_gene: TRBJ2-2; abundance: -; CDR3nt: TGTGCCAGCAGTGTTACGTCGAACACCGGGGAGCTGTTTTTT; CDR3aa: CASSVTSNTGELFF
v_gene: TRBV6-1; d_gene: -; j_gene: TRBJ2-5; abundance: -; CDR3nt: TGTGCCAGCACCTCTTCATCGGGGGAAGAGACCCAGTACTTC; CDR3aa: CASTSSSGEETQYF
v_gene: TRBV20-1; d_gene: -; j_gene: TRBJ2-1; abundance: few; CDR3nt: TGCAGTACACAGGAGTACAATGAGCAGTTCTTC; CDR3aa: CSTQEYNEQFF
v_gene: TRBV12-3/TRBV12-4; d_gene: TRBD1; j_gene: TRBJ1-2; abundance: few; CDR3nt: TGTGCCAGCAGCGAGACAGGGGCTAACTATGGCTACACCTTC; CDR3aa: CASSETGANYGYTF
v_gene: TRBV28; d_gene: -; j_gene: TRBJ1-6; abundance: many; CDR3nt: TGTGCCAGCAGTTTAGGGACGTTATATAATTCACCCCTCCACTTT; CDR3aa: CASSLGTLYNSPLHF
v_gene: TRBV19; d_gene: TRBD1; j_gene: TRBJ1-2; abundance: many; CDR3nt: TGTGCCAGTAGCAGCTATGGACAGGGAGGCTATGGCTACACCTTC; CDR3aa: CASSSYGQGGYGYTF
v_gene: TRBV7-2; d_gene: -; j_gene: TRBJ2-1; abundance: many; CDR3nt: TGTGCCAGCAGGCTTCTAGGGATACCTGAGCAGTTCTTC; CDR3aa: CASRLLGIPEQFF
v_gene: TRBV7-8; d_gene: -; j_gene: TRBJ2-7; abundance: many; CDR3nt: TGTGCCAGCAGCTTATCGGTATCCAGGTTGGGGGGCTACGAGCAGTACTTC; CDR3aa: CASSLSVSRLGGYEQYF
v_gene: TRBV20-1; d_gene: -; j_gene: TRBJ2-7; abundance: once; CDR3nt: TGCAGTGCTAGAGACTGGAGGTCGCGGGGAATAAACGAGCAGTACTTC; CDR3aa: CSARDWRSRGINEQYF
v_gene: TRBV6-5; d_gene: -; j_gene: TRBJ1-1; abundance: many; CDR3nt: TGTGCCAGCAGTTACTCGTTCCAAACTGAAGCTTTCTTT; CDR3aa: CASSYSFQTEAFF
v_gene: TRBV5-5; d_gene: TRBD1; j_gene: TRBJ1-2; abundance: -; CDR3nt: TGTGCCAGCAGGCGACCGGGACAGGGGGCCTATGGCTACACCTTC; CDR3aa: CASRRPGQGAYGYTF